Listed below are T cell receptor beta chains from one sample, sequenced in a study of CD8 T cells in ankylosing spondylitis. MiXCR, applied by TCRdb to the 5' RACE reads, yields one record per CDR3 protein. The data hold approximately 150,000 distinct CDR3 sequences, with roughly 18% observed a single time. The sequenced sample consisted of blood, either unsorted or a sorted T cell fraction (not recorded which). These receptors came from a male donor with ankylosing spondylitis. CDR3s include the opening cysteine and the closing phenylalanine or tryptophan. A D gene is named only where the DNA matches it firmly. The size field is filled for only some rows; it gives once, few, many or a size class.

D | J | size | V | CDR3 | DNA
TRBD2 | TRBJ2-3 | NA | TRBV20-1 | CSARGTSGSTDTQYF | TGCAGTGCTAGAGGGACTAGCGGGAGCACAGATACGCAGTATTTT
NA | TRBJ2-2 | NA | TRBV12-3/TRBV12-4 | CASSRALAGELFF | TGTGCCAGCAGTCGCGCTCTTGCCGGGGAGCTGTTTTTT
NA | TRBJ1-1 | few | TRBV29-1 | CSVEDVQGEETEAFF | TGCAGCGTTGAAGATGTCCAGGGCGAAGAAACTGAAGCTTTCTTT
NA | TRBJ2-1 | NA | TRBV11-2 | CASSAPAWGFAGSSYNEQFF | TGTGCCAGCAGCGCCCCGGCTTGGGGGTTTGCGGGAAGCTCCTACAATGAGCAGTTCTTC
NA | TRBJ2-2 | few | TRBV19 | CASSMVQGGTGELFF | TGTGCCAGTAGTATGGTCCAGGGCGGCACCGGGGAGCTGTTTTTT
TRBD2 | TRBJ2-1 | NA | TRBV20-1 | CSAEGLAGENEQFF | TGCAGTGCTGAGGGACTAGCGGGGGAAAATGAGCAGTTCTTC
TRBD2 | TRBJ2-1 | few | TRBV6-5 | CASSTSGFPDEQFF | TGTGCCAGCAGTACTAGCGGGTTTCCCGATGAGCAGTTCTTC
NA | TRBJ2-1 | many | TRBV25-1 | CASSDEAGFNEQFF | TGTGCCAGCAGTGATGAGGCAGGGTTCAATGAGCAGTTCTTC
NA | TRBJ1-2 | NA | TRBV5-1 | CASSLGGRDYGYTF | TGCGCCAGCAGCTTGGGGGGACGGGACTATGGCTACACCTTC
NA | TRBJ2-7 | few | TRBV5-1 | CASSLVGAGRSLGRYEQYF | TGCGCCAGCAGCTTGGTTGGGGCCGGGAGATCCCTTGGGCGCTACGAGCAGTACTTC
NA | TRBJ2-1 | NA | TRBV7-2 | CASSLEGGSGYNEQFF | TGTGCCAGCAGCTTAGAAGGGGGTAGCGGGTACAATGAGCAGTTCTTC
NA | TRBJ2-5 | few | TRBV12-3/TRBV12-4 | CASSNRPGQQETQYF | TGTGCCAGCAGTAATAGGCCTGGACAGCAAGAGACCCAGTACTTC
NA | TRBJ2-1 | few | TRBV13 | CASSSPGHSYNEQFF | TGTGCCAGCAGCTCCCCGGGACACTCCTACAATGAGCAGTTCTTC
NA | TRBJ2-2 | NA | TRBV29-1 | CSVFGRGAHTGELFF | TGCAGCGTTTTTGGGAGAGGGGCACACACCGGGGAGCTGTTTTTT
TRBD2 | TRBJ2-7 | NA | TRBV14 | CASSPLAGKTYEQYF | TGTGCCAGCAGCCCCCTAGCGGGAAAAACCTACGAGCAGTACTTC
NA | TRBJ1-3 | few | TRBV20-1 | CSASEGVGGNTIYF | TGCAGTGCTAGTGAGGGAGTAGGTGGAAACACCATATATTTT
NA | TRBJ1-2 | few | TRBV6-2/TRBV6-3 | CASSYNRNYGYTF | TGTGCCAGCAGTTACAATAGGAATTATGGCTACACCTTC
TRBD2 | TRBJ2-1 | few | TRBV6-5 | CASSYGTSGEKNEQFF | TGTGCCAGCAGTTACGGGACTAGCGGGGAGAAGAATGAGCAGTTCTTC
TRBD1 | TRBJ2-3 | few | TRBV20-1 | CSASPPWDRDPDTQYF | TGCAGTGCTAGCCCCCCTTGGGACAGGGACCCAGATACGCAGTATTTT
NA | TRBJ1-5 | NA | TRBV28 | CGAADYSNQPQHF | TGTGGAGCGGCCGATTATAGCAATCAGCCCCAGCATTTT
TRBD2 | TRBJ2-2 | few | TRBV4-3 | CASSPQGLAGVAGELFF | TGCGCCAGCAGCCCCCAGGGGCTAGCGGGAGTTGCCGGGGAGCTGTTTTTT
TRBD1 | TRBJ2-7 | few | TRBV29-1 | CSVAHPGQGFYEQYF | TGCAGCGTTGCGCATCCGGGACAGGGTTTTTACGAGCAGTACTTC
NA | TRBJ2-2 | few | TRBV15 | CATSRGAGELFF | TGTGCCACCAGCAGAGGGGCCGGGGAGCTGTTTTTT
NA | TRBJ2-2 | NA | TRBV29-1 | CSVERNTGELFF | TGCAGCGTTGAGCGGAATACCGGGGAGCTGTTTTTT
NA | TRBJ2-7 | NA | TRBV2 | CATDRWNEQYF | TGTGCCACAGACAGGTGGAACGAGCAGTACTTC
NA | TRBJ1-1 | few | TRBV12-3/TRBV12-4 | CATWGGDTEAFF | TGTGCCACCTGGGGGGGGGACACTGAAGCTTTCTTT
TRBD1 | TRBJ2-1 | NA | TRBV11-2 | CASSLGPDRYYNEQFF | TGTGCCAGCAGCTTGGGACCGGACAGGTACTACAATGAGCAGTTCTTC